The rows below give T cell receptor beta chains drawn from one sample of a study of blood T cell repertoires in COVID-19. The table came from immunoSEQ multiplex PCR; TCRdb's copy has only in-frame clones and leaves some out. This table holds 150,000 or so clones, around 79% found once. The source material was peripheral blood. The receptor set was obtained from a woman aged 60-75 years with COVID-19, enrolled during active disease. The CDR3 runs from the conserved cysteine through the conserved F or W. The D gene is left open where the match is weak. Expanded clones get a size class; other rows say once, few or many, or leave the size out.

TRBV6-6	.	TRBD2	TRBJ2-3	CASSLRLAGDSATDTQYF	TGTGCCAGCAGTCTCAGACTAGCGGGGGACTCAGCCACAGATACGCAGTATTTT
TRBV6-5	few	.	TRBJ2-5	CASSYSRQRETQYF	TGTGCCAGCAGTTACTCGCGGCAGCGGGAGACCCAGTACTTC
TRBV7-3	few	TRBD2	TRBJ2-3	CASSLNPSGRADTQYF	TGTGCCAGCAGCTTAAACCCTAGCGGGAGAGCAGATACGCAGTATTTT
TRBV7-8	.	.	TRBJ2-1	CASSFRRGVTVGQFF	TGTGCCAGCAGCTTCCGGCGGGGAGTTACGGTCGGGCAGTTCTTC
TRBV7-2	.	TRBD2	TRBJ2-1	CASSLSGLAGGANEQFF	TGTGCCAGCAGCTTATCGGGACTAGCGGGAGGGGCGAATGAGCAGTTCTTC
TRBV7-3	.	TRBD2	TRBJ2-1	CASRFSGKHLYNEQFF	TGTGCCAGCCGTTTTAGCGGGAAGCACCTCTACAATGAGCAGTTCTTC
TRBV5-1	.	TRBD2	TRBJ2-5	CASSLAGGGETQYF	TGCGCCAGCAGTCTAGCGGGGGGCGGGGAGACCCAGTACTTC
TRBV5-3	few	TRBD1	TRBJ1-2	CARSSPGQGARENYTF	TGTGCCAGAAGCTCCCCGGGACAGGGGGCGCGGGAAAACTACACCTTC
TRBV5-1	many	.	TRBJ2-3	CASSWEFLITDTQYF	TGCGCCAGCAGCTGGGAGTTTCTCATCACAGATACGCAGTATTTT
TRBV7-6	.	TRBD1	TRBJ1-1	CASSKQGLDTEAFF	TGTGCCAGCAGCAAACAGGGGTTGGACACTGAAGCTTTCTTT